This T cell receptor (beta chain) comes out of a study of T cell repertoires in cytomegalovirus infection. For the study at large: Public signatures in TCR beta pointed to CMV infection and matching HLA type. Study results and caveats: HLA-C-restricted, CMV-specific TCR beta clonotypes were dominant ex vivo.

TCRdb itself ran the reads through MiXCR, one entry per CDR3 protein. This table has approximately 500,000 distinct CDR3 sequences, around 27% appearing once. This CDR3 has 15 amino acids. V was cut by 3 bases and J by 4 bases, with 15 bases left in between. Germline lookup yields CDR1 LNHDA and CDR2 SQIVND (reference sequence). A word on this clonotype: The antigen is undetermined.

The sequence derives from a human donor in good health (CMV status not recorded). Some clones in this sample may be carry-over from other donors' samples. The chain links TRBV19 to TRBJ1-1; possible D gene TRBD1, 6 bases. Specimen: PBMCs. The CDR3 DNA is TGTGCCAGTAGTATTTCAGTCAGGGGCACCACTGAAGCTTTCTTT. This gives the protein CASSISVRGTTEAFF.